These 5 T cell receptor beta chains were all obtained from the same sample, sequenced in a study of vaccination and CD4 T cells after COVID-19 (dated by TCRdb to between 2021 and 2022). The method was PCR. The sequencing machine was an Illumina iSeq 100. DNA from cultured CD4+ T cells was subjected to TCR sequencing with the Oncomine TCR Beta short-read assay at the Johns Hopkins FTIC core. TCRdb passed the public sequencing reads through fastp at Q25 and MiXCR, retaining productive beta sequences. All rows with the same CDR3 protein become a single entry with the most common DNA and genes. This sample has tens of thousands of distinct CDR3 sequences in its table, and approximately 32% of those were observed once. Of the sample, around 12% is held by the ten largest clones. This specimen's treatment or condition label, per the study, means: approximately 10-day PBMC culture with coronavirus spike peptide pools or control peptides (ViraFEST assay).

These receptors are not linked to any known antigen. The material sequenced was cultured CD4+ T cells from blood. The receptors derive from a human donor with COVID-19.

The V and J genes are TRBV6-2 or TRBV6-3 and TRBJ1-2; 7 nucleotides line up with TRBD1. This CDR3 comprises 13 residues. J gave up 8 bases and V 6 bases, and 9 bases lay outside the gene matches. Per the germline V gene, CDR1 is MNHEY and CDR2 is SVGEGT. As DNA, the CDR3 is TGTGCCAGCAGGGTACAGGGGACTTTCGGCTACACCTTC. Translated, it gives CASRVQGTFGYTF.

J is TRBJ1-1 and V is TRBV18; 9 bases map to TRBD1. CDR3 length equals 16 residues. Germline V gene data show CDR1 as KGHSH and CDR2 as LQKENI. Trimming took 0 bases from V and 2 from J; bases not matched to a gene: 4. This CDR3 is CASSPPSGQGNTEAFF. As DNA, the CDR3 is TGTGCCAGCTCACCACCGTCGGGACAGGGAAACACTGAAGCTTTCTTT.

The chain carries TRBV11-2 and TRBJ2-7, with D maybe TRBD1 (5 bases). The V end lost 5 bases, the J end lost 3 bases, and 14 bases lay between the germline ends. Germline CDR1 is SGHAT and CDR2 is FQNNGV. The CDR3 is 14 amino acids. The CDR3 sequence: CASSADIKVYEQYF. CDR3 DNA: TGTGCCAGCAGCGCGGACATAAAGGTCTACGAGCAGTACTTC.

The V and J genes are TRBV7-6 and TRBJ1-2; the D gene is possibly TRBD1 (5 bases). The V end lost 5 bases, the J end lost 6 bases, and 13 bases lay between the germline ends. CDR3 length: 13 amino acids. CDR1 and CDR2 from the germline V gene are SGHVS and FNYEAQ. CDR3 nucleotide sequence: TGTGCCAGCAGCGGGGACGGATTCGATGGCTACACCTTC. Residues: CASSGDGFDGYTF.

V gene TRBV7-2 combines with J gene TRBJ1-2; 9 bases line up with TRBD1. The CDR3 runs 14 residues. Germline V gene sequence: CDR1 SGHTA, CDR2 FQGNSA. Trimming cost V 6 bases and J 7 bases; bases outside gene matches: 9. This CDR3 reads CASRLSTGGPGYTF. CDR3 bases: TGTGCCAGCAGACTTTCAACAGGGGGCCCTGGCTACACCTTC.